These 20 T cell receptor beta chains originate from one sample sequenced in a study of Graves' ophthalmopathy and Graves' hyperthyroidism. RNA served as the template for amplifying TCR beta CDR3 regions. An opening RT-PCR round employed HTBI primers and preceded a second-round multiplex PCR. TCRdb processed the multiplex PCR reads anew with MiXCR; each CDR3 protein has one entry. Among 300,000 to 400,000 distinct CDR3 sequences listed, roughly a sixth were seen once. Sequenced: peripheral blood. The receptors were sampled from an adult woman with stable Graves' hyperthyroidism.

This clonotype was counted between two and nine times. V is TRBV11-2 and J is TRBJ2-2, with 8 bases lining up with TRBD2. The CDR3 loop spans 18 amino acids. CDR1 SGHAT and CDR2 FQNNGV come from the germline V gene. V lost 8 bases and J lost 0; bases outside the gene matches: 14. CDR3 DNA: TGTGCCAGCCGGTCACCAAAGCGGGGGCCAGCGAACACCGGGGAGCTGTTTTTT. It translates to CASRSPKRGPANTGELFF.

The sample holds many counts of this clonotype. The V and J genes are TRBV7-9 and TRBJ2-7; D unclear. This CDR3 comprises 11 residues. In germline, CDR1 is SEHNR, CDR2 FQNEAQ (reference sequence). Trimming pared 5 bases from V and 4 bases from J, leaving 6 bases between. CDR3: CASSKGYEQYF. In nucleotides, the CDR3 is TGTGCCAGCAGCAAAGGTTACGAGCAGTACTTC.

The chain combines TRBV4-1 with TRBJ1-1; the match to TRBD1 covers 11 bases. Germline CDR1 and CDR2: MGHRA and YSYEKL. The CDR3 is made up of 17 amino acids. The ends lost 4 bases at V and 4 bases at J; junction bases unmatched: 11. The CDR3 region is CASSLEPGQGVGTEAFF. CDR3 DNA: TGCGCCAGCAGCCTCGAACCGGGACAGGGGGTAGGCACTGAAGCTTTCTTT.

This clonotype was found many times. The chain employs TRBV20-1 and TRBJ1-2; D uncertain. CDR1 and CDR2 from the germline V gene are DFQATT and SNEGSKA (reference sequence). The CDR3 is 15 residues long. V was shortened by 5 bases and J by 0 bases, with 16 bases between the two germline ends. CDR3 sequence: CSAFRATVTNYGYTF. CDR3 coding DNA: TGCAGTGCTTTCCGCGCGACCGTCACTAACTATGGCTACACCTTC.

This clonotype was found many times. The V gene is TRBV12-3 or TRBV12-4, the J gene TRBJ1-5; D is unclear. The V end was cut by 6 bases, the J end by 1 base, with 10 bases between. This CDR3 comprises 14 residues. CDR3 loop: CASRPSRSNQPQHF. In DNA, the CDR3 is TGTGCCAGCAGGCCTTCACGGAGCAATCAGCCCCAGCATTTT.

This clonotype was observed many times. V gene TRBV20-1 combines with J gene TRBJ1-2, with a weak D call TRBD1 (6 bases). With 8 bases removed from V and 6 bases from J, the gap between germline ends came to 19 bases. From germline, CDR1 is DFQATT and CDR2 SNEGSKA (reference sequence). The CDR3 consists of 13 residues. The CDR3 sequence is CSTWDTRSDGYTF. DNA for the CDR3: TGCAGTACATGGGACACCCGATCCGATGGCTACACCTTC.

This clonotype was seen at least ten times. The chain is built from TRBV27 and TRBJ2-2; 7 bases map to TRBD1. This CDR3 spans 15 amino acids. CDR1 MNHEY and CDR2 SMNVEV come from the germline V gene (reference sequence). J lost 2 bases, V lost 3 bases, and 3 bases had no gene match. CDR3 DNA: TGTGCCAGCAGTTTGGGACAGCTCAACACCGGGGAGCTGTTTTTT. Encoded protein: CASSLGQLNTGELFF.

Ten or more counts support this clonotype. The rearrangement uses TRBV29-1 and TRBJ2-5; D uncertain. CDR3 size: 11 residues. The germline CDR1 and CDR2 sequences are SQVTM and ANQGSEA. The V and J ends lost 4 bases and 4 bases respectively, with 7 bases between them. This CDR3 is CSVVNLETQYF. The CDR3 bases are TGCAGCGTTGTCAACTTAGAGACCCAGTACTTC.

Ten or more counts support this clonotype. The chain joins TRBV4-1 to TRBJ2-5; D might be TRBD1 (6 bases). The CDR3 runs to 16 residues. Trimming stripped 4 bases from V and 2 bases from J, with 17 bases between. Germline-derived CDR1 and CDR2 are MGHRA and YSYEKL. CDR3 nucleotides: TGCGCCAGCAGCCCCCGGGACAACTTAATTCAAGAGACCCAGTACTTC. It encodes CASSPRDNLIQETQYF.

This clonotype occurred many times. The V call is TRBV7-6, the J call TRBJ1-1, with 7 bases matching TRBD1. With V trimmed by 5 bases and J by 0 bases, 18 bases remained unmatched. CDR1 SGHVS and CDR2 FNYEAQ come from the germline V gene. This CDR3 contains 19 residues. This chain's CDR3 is CASSPRDRAPPYLNTEAFF. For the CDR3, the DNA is TGTGCCAGCAGCCCACGGGACAGAGCTCCTCCCTACCTGAACACTGAAGCTTTCTTT. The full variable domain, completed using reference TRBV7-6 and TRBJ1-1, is GAGVSQSPRYKVTKRGQDVALRCDPISGHVSLYWYRQALGQGPEFLTYFNYEAQQDKSGLPNDRFSAERPEGSISTLTIQRTEQRDSAMYRCASSPRDRAPPYLNTEAFFGQGTRLTVV.

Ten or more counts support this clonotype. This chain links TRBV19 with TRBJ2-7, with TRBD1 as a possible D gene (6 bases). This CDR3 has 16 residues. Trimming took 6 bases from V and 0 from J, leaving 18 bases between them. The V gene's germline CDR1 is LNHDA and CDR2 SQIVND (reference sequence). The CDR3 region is CASRGKIRGGSYEQYF. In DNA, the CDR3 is TGTGCCAGTAGGGGGAAGATCAGGGGCGGCTCCTACGAGCAGTACTTC.

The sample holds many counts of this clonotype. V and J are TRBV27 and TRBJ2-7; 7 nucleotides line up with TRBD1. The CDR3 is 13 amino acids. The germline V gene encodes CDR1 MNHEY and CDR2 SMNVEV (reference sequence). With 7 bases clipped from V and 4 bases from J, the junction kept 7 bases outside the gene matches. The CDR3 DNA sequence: TGTGCCAGCAACGTCAGGGGGATATACGAGCAGTACTTC. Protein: CASNVRGIYEQYF.

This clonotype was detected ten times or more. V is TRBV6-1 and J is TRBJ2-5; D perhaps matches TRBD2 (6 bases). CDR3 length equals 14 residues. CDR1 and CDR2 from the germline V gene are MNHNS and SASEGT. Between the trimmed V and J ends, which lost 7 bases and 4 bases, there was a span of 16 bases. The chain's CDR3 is CASTIGGGAETQYF. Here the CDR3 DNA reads TGTGCCAGCACCATTGGTGGAGGGGCAGAGACCCAGTACTTC.

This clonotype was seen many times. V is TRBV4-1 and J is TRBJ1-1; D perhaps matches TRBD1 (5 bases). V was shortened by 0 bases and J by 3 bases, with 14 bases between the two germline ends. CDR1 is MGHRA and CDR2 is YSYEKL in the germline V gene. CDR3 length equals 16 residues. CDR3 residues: CASSQDERDGDTEAFF. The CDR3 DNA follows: TGCGCCAGCAGCCAAGATGAGCGGGACGGGGACACTGAAGCTTTCTTT.

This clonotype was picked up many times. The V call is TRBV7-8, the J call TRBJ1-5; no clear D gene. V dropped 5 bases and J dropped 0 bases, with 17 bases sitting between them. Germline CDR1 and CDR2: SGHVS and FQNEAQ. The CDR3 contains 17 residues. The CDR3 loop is CASSRTGIGYSNQPQHF. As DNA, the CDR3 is TGTGCCAGCAGCAGAACGGGGATAGGTTATAGCAATCAGCCCCAGCATTTT.

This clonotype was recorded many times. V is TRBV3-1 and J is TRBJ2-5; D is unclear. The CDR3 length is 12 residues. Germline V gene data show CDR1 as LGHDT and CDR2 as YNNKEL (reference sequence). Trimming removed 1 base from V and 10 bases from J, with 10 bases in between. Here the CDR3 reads CASSQGVADQYF. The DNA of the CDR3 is TGTGCCAGCAGCCAAGGAGTGGCGGACCAGTACTTC.

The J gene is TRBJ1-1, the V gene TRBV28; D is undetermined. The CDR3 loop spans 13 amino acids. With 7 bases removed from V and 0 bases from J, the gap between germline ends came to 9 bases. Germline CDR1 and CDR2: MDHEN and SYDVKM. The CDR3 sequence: CASTSTLNTEAFF. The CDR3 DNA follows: TGTGCCAGCACCTCTACACTGAACACTGAAGCTTTCTTT. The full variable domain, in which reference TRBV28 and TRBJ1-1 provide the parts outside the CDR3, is DVKVTQSSRYLVKRTGEKVFLECVQDMDHENMFWYRQDPGLGLRLIYFSYDVKMKEKGDIPEGYSVSREKKERFSLILESASTNQTSMYLCASTSTLNTEAFFGQGTRLTVV.

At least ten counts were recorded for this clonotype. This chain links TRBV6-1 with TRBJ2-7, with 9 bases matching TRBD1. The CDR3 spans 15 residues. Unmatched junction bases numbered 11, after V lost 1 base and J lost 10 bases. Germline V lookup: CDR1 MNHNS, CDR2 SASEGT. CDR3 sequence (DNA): TGTGCCAGCAGTGAAGTGGGGGGACAGGGCACGTACCAGTACTTC. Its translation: CASSEVGGQGTYQYF.

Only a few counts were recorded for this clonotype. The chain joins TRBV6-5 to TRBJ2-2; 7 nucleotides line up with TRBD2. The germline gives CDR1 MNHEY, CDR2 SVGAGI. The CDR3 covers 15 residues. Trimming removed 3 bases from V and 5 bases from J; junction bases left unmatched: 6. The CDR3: CASSYAAGVTGELFF. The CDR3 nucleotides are TGTGCCAGCAGTTATGCGGCGGGAGTTACCGGGGAGCTGTTTTTT.

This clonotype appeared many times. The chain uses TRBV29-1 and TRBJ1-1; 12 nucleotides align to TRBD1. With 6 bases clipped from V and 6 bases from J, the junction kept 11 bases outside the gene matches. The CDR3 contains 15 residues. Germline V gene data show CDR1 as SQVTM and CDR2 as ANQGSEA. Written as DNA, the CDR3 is TGCAGCGTCCGGGGGGGGACAGGGGGCGAAGCTGAAGCTTTCTTT. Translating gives CSVRGGTGGEAEAFF.